These 27 T cell receptor beta chains were sequenced from one sample in a study of cytomegalovirus exposure and HLA in healthy donors. The PCR used 60 Vbeta and 13 Jbeta primers. Sequenced by immunoSEQ multiplex PCR; TCRdb stores in-frame clones only, minus some. The sample comprises roughly 92,000 clones, about 86% of which are singletons, and approximately 4% rests with the top ten. The sample comprised PBMCs. These receptors were obtained from a woman in her 70s in good health and CMV-seropositive.

The V call is TRBV2, the J call TRBJ1-6, with 7 positions matching TRBD1. This CDR3 is built from 14 residues. V was clipped by 8 bases and J by 7 bases; unmatched bases: 8. Looked up from germline, CDR1 is SNHLY and CDR2 is FYNNEI. CDR3 loop: CASAYRGLNSPLHF. CDR3 coding DNA: TGTGCCAGCGCATACAGGGGCCTCAATTCACCCCTCCACTTT.

The chain is built from TRBV6-1 and TRBJ1-5; D might be TRBD1 (5 bases). The CDR3 spans 15 residues. Trimming stripped 6 bases from V and 0 bases from J, with 12 bases between. Per germline, CDR1 MNHNS and CDR2 SASEGT. The CDR3: CASSVEGNSNQPQHF. The CDR3 nucleotides read TGTGCCAGCAGCGTGGAGGGGAATAGCAATCAGCCCCAGCATTTT.

This clone was detected a few times. The chain employs TRBV6-5 and TRBJ1-1, with 9 bases fitting TRBD1. This CDR3 contains 14 residues. Germline V CDR1 and CDR2: MNHEY, SVGAGI. V lost 6 bases to trimming and J lost 9 bases; unmatched junction nucleotides: 11. The CDR3 DNA sequence: TGTGCCAGCAGGCCACAGGGGGCATCACACAAAGCTTTCTTT. Translating gives CASRPQGASHKAFF.

The CDR3 is CASSPTTDTQYF. Here the CDR3 DNA reads TGTGCCAGCAGCCCCACTACAGATACGCAGTATTTT. The rearrangement joins TRBV5-4 to TRBJ2-3; D ambiguous. Trimming removed 4 bases from V and 3 bases from J, with 6 bases in between. The CDR3 runs 12 residues. Germline CDR1 SGHNT, CDR2 YYREEE (reference sequence). The variable domain in full, with the rest retrieved from reference TRBV5-4 and TRBJ2-3, is ETGVTQSPTHLIKTRGQQVTLRCSSQSGHNTVSWYQQALGQGPQFIFQYYREEENGRGNFPPRFSGLQFPNYSSELNVNALELDDSALYLCASSPTTDTQYFGPGTRLTVL.

Here the CDR3 reads CASSERGGATTGELFF. DNA for the CDR3: TGTGCCAGCAGTGAACGAGGCGGGGCAACCACCGGGGAGCTGTTTTTT. The chain uses TRBV6-1 and TRBJ2-2; D is perhaps TRBD2 (6 bases). V lost 2 bases and J 4 bases, leaving 14 bases between the germline ends. The CDR3 sequence is 16 residues long. CDR1 is MNHNS and CDR2 is SASEGT in the germline V gene.

V and J are TRBV19 and TRBJ1-5; 9 nucleotides align to TRBD1. The CDR3 loop spans 13 amino acids. The J segment lost 7 bases and the V segment lost 9 bases, leaving 7 bases of the junction unmatched. Germline V CDR1 and CDR2: LNHDA, SQIVND (reference sequence). CDR3 sequence (DNA): TGTGCCAGCACCTCGGACAGGGGACAGCCCCAGCATTTT. Translated: CASTSDRGQPQHF.

J is TRBJ1-2 and V is TRBV2, with 7 bases matching TRBD1. The CDR3 runs 10 residues. CDR1 is SNHLY, CDR2 FYNNEI, per germline. The V segment lost 8 bases and the J segment 8 bases; nucleotides outside the gene matches: 2. Written as DNA, the CDR3 is TGTGCCAGCCTCAGGGGGGGCTACACCTTC. This translates into CASLRGGYTF.

This clone was recorded only once. The chain has TRBV19 and TRBJ2-1; 14 bases are shared with TRBD2. J was trimmed by 7 bases and V by 2 bases; bases with no gene match: 7. Germline V lookup: CDR1 LNHDA, CDR2 SQIVND (reference sequence). The CDR3 spans 17 residues. The chain's CDR3 is CASSISGTSGSGNEQFF. In nucleotides, the CDR3 is TGTGCCAGTAGTATAAGTGGGACTAGCGGGAGTGGAAATGAGCAGTTCTTC.

The chain carries TRBV7-9 and TRBJ2-7, with a tentative D call TRBD1 (7 bases). The V and J ends lost 5 bases and 7 bases respectively, with 18 bases between them. This CDR3 contains 14 residues. The germline V gene encodes CDR1 SEHNR and CDR2 FQNEAQ (reference sequence). CDR3 bases: TGTGCCAGCAGCGGTCTCAGGGGGGTATTGGAGCAGTACTTC. It yields the protein CASSGLRGVLEQYF.

This clone is a singleton in its sample. The rearrangement joins TRBV5-6 to TRBJ2-1, with a weak D call TRBD1 (5 bases). V shed 4 bases and J shed 3 bases, with 17 bases lying between them. CDR3 length equals 16 residues. Germline CDR1 is SGHDT and CDR2 is YYEEEE. The CDR3 region is CASSTQGRSYYNEQFF. In nucleotides, the CDR3 is TGTGCCAGCAGCACTCAGGGCAGGTCCTACTACAATGAGCAGTTCTTC.

V usage is TRBV10-3 and J usage is TRBJ1-5; 7 positions match TRBD1. Germline CDR1 is ENHRY and CDR2 is SYGVKD. V lost 4 bases, J lost 4 bases, and 13 bases stayed unmatched. CDR3 size: 17 residues. CDR3 residues: CAISGTKTGDGNQPQHF. The CDR3 coding sequence is TGTGCCATCAGTGGTACTAAAACAGGGGACGGGAATCAGCCCCAGCATTTT.

In the case of this clone: The junction shows a germline mismatch at one end, possibly a read error. V is TRBV7-7 and J is TRBJ2-2; the D gene is possibly TRBD1 (6 bases). Looked up from germline, CDR1 is SSHAT and CDR2 is FNYEAQ (reference sequence). This CDR3 has 14 amino acids. The CDR3: CASSLTRQAGELFF. Written as DNA, the CDR3 is TGTGCTAGCAGCTTAACCCGACAGGCCGGGGAGCTGTTTTTT.

This chain uses TRBV28 with TRBJ2-7; 8 bases fit TRBD1. The germline V gene encodes CDR1 MDHEN and CDR2 SYDVKM. The CDR3 consists of 13 residues. J was trimmed by 3 bases and V by 4 bases; bases with no gene match: 2. CDR3 sequence: CASSYGQGYEQYF. CDR3 DNA: TGTGCCAGCAGTTACGGACAGGGCTACGAGCAGTACTTC.

The V and J genes are TRBV27 and TRBJ2-7; 10 bases map to TRBD2. The V gene end was trimmed by 3 bases and the J gene end by 5 bases; junction bases not matched to a gene: 4. Germline CDR1 and CDR2: MNHEY and SMNVEV (reference sequence). The CDR3 runs 14 residues. The CDR3 reads CASSLLSGGNEQYF. CDR3 sequence (DNA): TGTGCCAGCAGTTTGCTTAGCGGGGGGAACGAGCAGTACTTC.

The chain employs TRBV10-1 and TRBJ2-7; 10 nucleotides agree with TRBD1. V was clipped by 2 bases and J by 7 bases; unmatched bases: 8. This CDR3 has 15 amino acids. Germline values: CDR1 WNHNN, CDR2 SYGVQD (reference sequence). As DNA, the CDR3 is TGCGCCAGCAGTGAGACCGGGACAGGGGCACGGGAGCAGTACTTC. This gives the protein CASSETGTGAREQYF.

The table lists this clone with a few counts. J is TRBJ1-3 and V is TRBV19; no reliable D call. The CDR3 is made up of 16 amino acids. CDR1 and CDR2 (germline): LNHDA, SQIVND (reference sequence). Trimming left V 7 bases short and J 0 bases short, with 16 bases between. CDR3 in DNA: TGTGCCAGTAACCCAATGGGGAGTAGCTCTGGAAACACCATATATTTT. Translating it yields CASNPMGSSSGNTIYF.

The V and J genes are TRBV15 and TRBJ2-1; D perhaps matches TRBD2 (6 bases). From germline, CDR1 is LNHNV and CDR2 YYDKDF (reference sequence). This CDR3 has 16 residues. The ends were cut back, 4 bases at V and 8 bases at J, with 21 bases in the middle. CDR3 nucleotides: TGTGCCACCAGCAATTCCGGGGGTCGGGGGTTCGATGAGCAGTTCTTC. It is translated as CATSNSGGRGFDEQFF.

On this clone: The same CDR3 can be traced to other DNA sequences in this sample. The chain recombines TRBV9 with TRBJ2-1; TRBD2 matches at 11 bases. The J segment lost 4 bases and the V segment lost 0 bases, leaving 3 bases of the junction unmatched. Germline loops: CDR1 SGDLS, CDR2 YYNGEE. This CDR3 is built from 16 residues. Here the CDR3 reads CASSVVGTSGYNEQFF. The DNA for the CDR3 is TGTGCCAGCAGCGTAGTCGGGACTAGCGGTTACAATGAGCAGTTCTTC.

This chain links TRBV10-3 with TRBJ1-5; D not resolved. The length of the CDR3 is 12 residues. Germline lookup yields CDR1 ENHRY and CDR2 SYGVKD. Deletions cut 4 bases from V and 5 bases from J, with 6 bases between. CDR3 sequence: CAISGTDQPQHF. The CDR3 region has the DNA TGTGCCATCAGTGGGACTGATCAGCCCCAGCATTTT.

The V gene is TRBV5-6, the J gene TRBJ2-3; 7 nucleotides match TRBD1. Germline V gene data show CDR1 as SGHDT and CDR2 as YYEEEE. After removal of 3 bases from V and 1 base from J, the junction contained 2 bases not matched to a gene. This CDR3 has 14 residues. The CDR3 is CASSWDRGTDTQYF. Written as DNA, the CDR3 is TGTGCCAGCAGCTGGGACAGAGGCACAGATACGCAGTATTTT.

CDR3 region: CASSLLVSSYNSPLHF. CDR3 nucleotide sequence: TGTGCCAGCAGCTTGCTCGTCAGCTCCTATAATTCACCCCTCCACTTT. This rearrangement joins TRBV5-5 to TRBJ1-6; D gene uncertain. Trimming cost V 1 base and J 0 bases, with 8 bases left between them. The CDR3 sequence is 16 residues long. Germline V gene sequence: CDR1 SGHKS, CDR2 YYEKEE (reference sequence).

V and J are TRBV18 and TRBJ2-7; tentatively, D is TRBD1 (6 bases). This CDR3 contains 13 residues. Trimming took 6 bases from V and 7 from J, leaving 16 bases between them. CDR1 KGHSH and CDR2 LQKENI come from the germline V gene. CDR3 DNA sequence: TGTGCCAGCTCCCCCCCCCAGGGGTGGGAGCAGTACTTC. Translated: CASSPPQGWEQYF.

This clone was found once. The V gene is TRBV5-1, the J gene TRBJ2-5; D is perhaps TRBD2 (6 bases). The germline V and J ends were trimmed by 5 bases and 8 bases, with 19 bases remaining between them. CDR3 length: 14 residues. Germline assignment: CDR1 SGHRS and CDR2 YFSETQ. This CDR3 is CASRPGTEGNTQYF. CDR3 in DNA: TGCGCCAGCAGACCCGGGACGGAGGGTAACACCCAGTACTTC. Full variable domain (remainder filled in from reference TRBV5-1 and TRBJ2-5): KAGVTQTPRYLIKTRGQQVTLSCSPISGHRSVSWYQQTPGQGLQFLFEYFSETQRNKGNFPGRFSGRQFSNSRSEMNVSTLELGDSALYLCASRPGTEGNTQYFGPGTRLLVL.

The rearrangement uses TRBV4-1 and TRBJ2-3; 11 bases line up with TRBD2. This CDR3 comprises 16 residues. V was clipped by 2 bases and J by 3 bases; unmatched bases: 4. CDR1 and CDR2 (germline): MGHRA, YSYEKL. CDR3 nucleotides: TGCGCCAGCAGCCAAAATTTAGCGGGAGGGACAGATACGCAGTATTTT. It translates to CASSQNLAGGTDTQYF.

The rearrangement uses TRBV7-8 and TRBJ2-7; D gene unclear. The ends were cut back, 4 bases at V and 4 bases at J, with 23 bases in the middle. Germline CDR1 SGHVS, CDR2 FQNEAQ. The CDR3 is made up of 17 amino acids. The CDR3 DNA follows: TGTGCCAGCAGCTCCCGAGCTCCTACCCAACGCCCTTACGAGCAGTACTTC. It yields the protein CASSSRAPTQRPYEQYF.

This clone showed up just a few times. The CDR3 loop is CSASTGYGYTF. The CDR3 DNA reads as TGCAGTGCTAGCACGGGGTATGGCTACACCTTC. The chain is built from TRBV20-1 and TRBJ1-2; no definite D call. CDR1 DFQATT and CDR2 SNEGSKA come from the germline V gene (reference sequence). V dropped 3 bases and J dropped 5 bases, with 7 bases sitting between them. This CDR3 comprises 11 residues.

The chain uses TRBV30 and TRBJ2-7; D might be TRBD1 (5 bases). The germline gives CDR1 GTSNPN, CDR2 SVGIG (reference sequence). This CDR3 spans 15 amino acids. V was clipped by 4 bases and J by 8 bases, with 24 bases between them. The CDR3 DNA reads TGTGCCTGGAAAACCCAGGGTCAGGCCTATTACAAGCAGTACTTC. It codes for CAWKTQGQAYYKQYF.